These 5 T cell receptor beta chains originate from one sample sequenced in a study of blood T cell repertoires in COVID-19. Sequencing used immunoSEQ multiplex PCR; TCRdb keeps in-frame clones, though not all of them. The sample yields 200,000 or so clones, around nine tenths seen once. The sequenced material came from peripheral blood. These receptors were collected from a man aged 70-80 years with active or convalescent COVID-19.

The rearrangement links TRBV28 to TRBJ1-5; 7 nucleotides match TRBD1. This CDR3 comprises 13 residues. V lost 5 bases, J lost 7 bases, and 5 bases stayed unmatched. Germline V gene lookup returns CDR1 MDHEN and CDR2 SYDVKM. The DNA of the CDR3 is TGTGCCAGCAGTCGACAGGGCGGGCAGCCCCAGCATTTT. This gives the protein CASSRQGGQPQHF.

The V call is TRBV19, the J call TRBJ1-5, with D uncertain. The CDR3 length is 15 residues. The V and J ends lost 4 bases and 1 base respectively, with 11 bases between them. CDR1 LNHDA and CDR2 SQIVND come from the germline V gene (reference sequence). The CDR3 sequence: CASSNEIFSNQPQHF. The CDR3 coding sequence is TGTGCCAGTAGTAACGAGATCTTCAGCAATCAGCCCCAGCATTTT.

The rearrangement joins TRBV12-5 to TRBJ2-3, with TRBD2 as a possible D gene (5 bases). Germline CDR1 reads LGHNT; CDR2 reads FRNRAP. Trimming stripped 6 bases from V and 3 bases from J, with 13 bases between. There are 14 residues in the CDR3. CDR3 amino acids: CASGTFPGTDTQYF. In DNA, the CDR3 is TGTGCTAGTGGGACCTTCCCGGGGACAGATACGCAGTATTTT.

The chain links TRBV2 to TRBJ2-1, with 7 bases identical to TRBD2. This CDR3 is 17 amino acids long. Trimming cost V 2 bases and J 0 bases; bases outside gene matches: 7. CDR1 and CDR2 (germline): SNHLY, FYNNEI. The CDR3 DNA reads TGTGCCAGCAGTGAACGGGTCGGGGGGTTCTCCTACAATGAGCAGTTCTTC. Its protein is CASSERVGGFSYNEQFF. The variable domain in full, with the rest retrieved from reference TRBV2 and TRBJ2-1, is EPEVTQTPSHQVTQMGQEVILRCVPISNHLYFYWYRQILGQKVEFLVSFYNNEISEKSEIFDDQFSVERPDGSNFTLKIRSTKLEDSAMYFCASSERVGGFSYNEQFFGPGTRLTVL.

The CDR3 DNA sequence: TGTGCCAGCAGCCAAGGATTTCGGGGAAGCGGGGGAGCGGATACGCAGTATTTT. Amino acid sequence: CASSQGFRGSGGADTQYF. The chain recombines TRBV3-1 (or the pseudogene TRBV3-2) with TRBJ2-3; 8 positions match TRBD2. Trimming removed 1 base from V and 6 bases from J; junction bases left unmatched: 15. Germline V gene lookup returns CDR1 LGHDT and CDR2 YNNKEL (reference sequence). The CDR3 covers 18 residues.